What follows describes a single T cell receptor beta chain. The specificity of this receptor is unknown. Base qualities are not provided; no much larger clone lies one nucleotide away. This specimen comes from a study of shared clonotypes between healthy human individuals (dated by TCRdb to about 2020). Context from the whole study: A couple of women and a few men aged 18 to 49 years were included in the cohort. For each donor, CD4 naive and CD4 memory were each given three plates, CD8 naive was given two plates, and CD8 memory was given one plate. To estimate repertoire size and how much clonotype sharing occurs between individuals, the study deeply sequenced the blood TCR repertoires of five or six healthy adults. Libraries were prepared and TCR repertoires were sequenced by different laboratories using diverse techniques, in order to increase sequencing depth and limit assay-specific biases. Between about 0.85 and 9.5 billion PBMCs per donor were obtained by leukapheresis.

For the CD8 naive samples, CD45RO-negative cells were positively selected for CCR7, yielding a CD45RA+CCR7+ population from which TemRA cells were excluded. The donors were healthy, HIV-negative adults with no recently reported acute infections or vaccinations. Only Caucasian adults living in Nashville, Tennessee, USA were represented among the donors. Blood was collected by leukapheresis, and PBMCs were isolated by Ficoll-Histopaque density gradient centrifugation and then cryopreserved in liquid nitrogen vapor phase. Analytical flow cytometry was used to check the purity and quantity of each magnetically sorted T cell population. From each sorted fraction, genomic DNA was isolated and quantified by UV absorbance on a Nanodrop 2000c. Inclusive of the bounding cysteine and phenylalanine, the CDR3 is 11 residues long. Only CDR3 DNA is held: 33 bases, read in frame from base 1. V lost 7 bases and J lost 7 bases; the stretch between them is 8 bases long. According to the germline V gene (reference sequence), CDR1 reads MNHEY and CDR2 reads SMNVEV.

What the work shows at the level of the full study, not this receptor alone: Sampling was restricted to blood, and TCR repertoires in tissue are likely to differ from TCR repertoires in blood. Higher generation probabilities were observed for clonotypes shared by all four sorted-subset donors than for non-shared clonotypes. Even with the large sequencing depth, rarefaction of the sorted-subset datasets indicated that sequencing was incomplete. The genetic and exposure-history diversity represented was limited by the small number of donors. Pairwise subsampling led to the expectation that sequencing depth would affect the degree of clonotype sharing among donors. Naive subsets generally had larger estimated clonotype richness than memory subsets did. Sharing across a few donors was observed for about 5% of naive CD4, over 3% of naive CD8, 2% to 2.5% of memory CD4, and less than 0.45% of memory CD8 clonotypes.

TCR CDR3 regions were amplified from genomic DNA by multiplex PCR using the deep immunoSEQ assay. Extracted genomic DNA from each cell subset was distributed evenly across all wells of several immunoSEQ 96-well plates, and each plate was treated as a replicate. Each replicate PCR for sorted subsets received about 220 ng genomic DNA, equal to about 30,000 T cell genomes. The purified libraries were quantified using a Qubit 3.0 fluorometer, sized with a Bioanalyzer 2100, and then quantified again using the KAPA Library Quantification kit. Every immunoSEQ 96-well plate was sequenced on a dedicated single-read 150-cycle Illumina NextSeq 550 flow cell. The authors processed their data as follows. Because only junctional sequences without quality scores were contained in the immunoSEQ output, filtering matching that applied to full-length reads could not be performed. To assign V/J genes and CDR3, sequences were annotated using PyIR, a Python wrapper for IgBLAST v1.9, with IMGT germline references. Any read was removed if the V/J assignment was weak (E-value above 1e-6), the CDR3 was missing, or the read contained stop codons, out-of-frame junctions, or ambiguous translated residues. V3J clonotypes were defined by identical inferred V gene, J gene, and CDR3 amino acid sequence. Percentage overlap between repertoires was computed as shared unique clonotypes divided by the size of the smaller repertoire. Richness of each repertoire was evaluated using RTK rarefaction, the Chao1 estimator, and Recon v2.1 estimates of unobserved clonotypes. OLGA was used to compute generation probabilities for all TCRbeta clonotypes that the gDNA method yielded from a handful of donors. TCRdb provides this immuneACCESS table in a form limited to in-frame rearrangements. Some clones are lacking; in checked studies, under half of them reflect an unresolved V gene, and why the rest are absent is not known. The DNA gave D and trimming, while V, J and clone size come from that table. The sample yields roughly 770,000 clones; 90% to 97% were counted once. The ten largest clonotypes hold less than 0.3% of the sample.

This clonotype was obtained from a man aged 25-40 years in good health. The sequenced material came from naive CD8+ T cells sorted from blood. The cell subset or site label on this specimen signifies: CD45RA+CCR7+. In this chain, TRBV27 is recombined with TRBJ2-1; D gene: possibly TRBD2, on 5 matching bases. The sequenced DNA is TGTGCCAGCACCGAGGGTAATGAGCAGTTCTTC. It is translated as CASTEGNEQFF.